The rows below give T cell receptor beta chains drawn from one sample of a study of T-cell memory formation after mild COVID-19. TCRdb recomputed calls from the 5' RACE reads with MiXCR, one row per CDR3 protein. The sample shows some 310,000 distinct CDR3 sequences, around 20% of them seen only once. Sequenced material: PBMCs or a T cell subset sorted from them (not recorded which). Every receptor here comes from a man between 18 and 35 years old who had mild COVID-19 (a few samples of this study predate the infection). Cell type and time point are not known. CDR3s include the opening cysteine and the closing phenylalanine or tryptophan. D genes are given only for firm matches. Clone size, where shown, is once, few, many, or a class for clones that have expanded.

TRBD2 | NA | TRBJ2-5 | TRBV5-1 | CASSTASGGAETQYF | TGCGCCAGCAGCACGGCTAGCGGGGGCGCAGAGACCCAGTACTTC
NA | few | TRBJ2-5 | TRBV20-1 | CSASGGLWETQYF | TGCAGTGCTAGTGGGGGACTCTGGGAGACCCAGTACTTC
NA | NA | TRBJ2-1 | TRBV6-2/TRBV6-3 | CASQGLGPWEQFF | TGTGCCAGCCAGGGATTGGGGCCTTGGGAGCAGTTCTTC
NA | few | TRBJ1-1 | TRBV3-1 | CASSQPHSANTEAFF | TGTGCCAGCAGCCAACCCCACAGCGCGAACACTGAAGCTTTCTTT
NA | NA | TRBJ1-2 | TRBV18 | CASSPPSLTANYGYTF | TGTGCCAGCTCACCACCCAGCCTAACCGCTAACTATGGCTACACCTTC
NA | few | TRBJ2-1 | TRBV11-2 | CASSDYGGSGNEQFF | TGTGCCAGCAGCGATTACGGGGGATCTGGAAATGAGCAGTTCTTC
NA | few | TRBJ1-1 | TRBV6-5 | CASSYLPGGGGTEAFF | TGTGCCAGCAGTTACTTGCCGGGAGGGGGAGGAACTGAAGCTTTCTTT
TRBD1 | few | TRBJ2-6 | TRBV20-1 | CSARTGSGAGANVLTF | TGCAGTGCGAGGACAGGGAGTGGGGCTGGGGCCAACGTCCTGACTTTC
NA | many | TRBJ2-7 | TRBV24-1 | CATSDSGTPGEQYF | TGTGCCACCAGTGACTCCGGGACTCCGGGGGAGCAGTACTTC
NA | NA | TRBJ1-5 | TRBV4-1 | CASSHSEGDIYQPQHF | TGCGCCAGCAGCCACTCCGAGGGGGACATTTATCAGCCCCAGCATTTT
TRBD1 | few | TRBJ2-7 | TRBV4-1 | CASSQGPPRDSRAYEQYF | TGCGCCAGCAGCCAAGGCCCGCCCCGGGACAGTAGGGCCTACGAGCAGTACTTC
NA | NA | TRBJ1-2 | TRBV15 | CATSRDKGPNGYTF | TGTGCCACCAGCAGAGATAAGGGGCCCAATGGCTACACCTTC
NA | many | TRBJ1-1 | TRBV4-3 | CASSQSGTIGAEAFF | TGCGCCAGCAGCCAATCCGGGACCATCGGGGCTGAAGCTTTCTTT
NA | few | TRBJ2-7 | TRBV28 | CASRPQGGSYEQYF | TGTGCCAGCAGACCACAGGGCGGCAGCTACGAGCAGTACTTC
NA | NA | TRBJ2-3 | TRBV2 | CASRAEAVTDTQYF | TGTGCCAGCAGGGCCGAGGCAGTCACAGATACGCAGTATTTT
TRBD1 | NA | TRBJ1-2 | TRBV6-2/TRBV6-3 | CASSRGTNYGYTF | TGTGCCAGCAGCAGGGGGACTAACTATGGCTACACCTTC
TRBD1 | NA | TRBJ1-1 | TRBV12-3/TRBV12-4 | CASSSGQGRGSTEAFF | TGTGCCAGCAGCTCCGGACAGGGAAGAGGTTCGACTGAAGCTTTCTTT